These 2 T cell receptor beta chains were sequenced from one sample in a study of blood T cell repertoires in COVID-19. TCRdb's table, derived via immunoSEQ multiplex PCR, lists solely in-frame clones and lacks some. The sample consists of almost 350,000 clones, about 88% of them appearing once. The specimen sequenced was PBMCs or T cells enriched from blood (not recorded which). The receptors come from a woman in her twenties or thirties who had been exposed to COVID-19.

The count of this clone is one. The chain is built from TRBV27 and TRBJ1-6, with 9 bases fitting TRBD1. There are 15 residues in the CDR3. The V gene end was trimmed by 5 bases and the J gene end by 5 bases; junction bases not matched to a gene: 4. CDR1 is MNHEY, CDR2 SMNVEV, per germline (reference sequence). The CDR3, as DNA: TGTGCCAGCAGTCTCGGGACAGGGAATAATTCACCCCTCCACTTT. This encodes CASSLGTGNNSPLHF.

CDR3 sequence: CASSRWGLAGGEQYF. The CDR3 DNA is TGCGCCAGCAGCAGGTGGGGACTAGCGGGAGGCGAGCAGTACTTC. This chain links TRBV5-1 with TRBJ2-7, with TRBD2 matching over 15 bases. Looked up from germline, CDR1 is SGHRS and CDR2 is YFSETQ. The CDR3 is made up of 15 amino acids. Unmatched junction bases numbered 5, after V lost 4 bases and J lost 6 bases.